Following are 6 T cell receptor beta chains from one sample sequenced in a study of blood T cell repertoires in COVID-19. Here immunoSEQ multiplex PCR was the method, and the copy in TCRdb shows in-frame clones only, minus some. This table holds about 150,000 clones, roughly 83% found once. Sequenced sample: peripheral blood. These receptors were taken from a woman aged 55-70 years with acute or convalescent COVID-19.

Worth noting for this clone: One end of the junction does not line up with germline, which may come from a read error. The rearrangement joins TRBV5-5 to TRBJ1-1; the D is unclear. CDR1 SGHKS and CDR2 YYEKEE come from the germline V gene (reference sequence). The CDR3 totals 14 residues. The CDR3 DNA follows: TGTGCCAGCAGCTTGGCTCCGGGGAACTCTGAAGCTTTCTTT. Its translation is CASSLAPGNSEAFF.

The rearrangement uses TRBV5-1 and TRBJ2-1; 12 bases map to TRBD2. The junction had 9 bases not matched to a gene; V was cut back by 1 base and J by 16 bases. Germline V gene data show CDR1 as SGHRS and CDR2 as YFSETQ. The CDR3 is 14 residues long. The CDR3 region is CASSLPSGGAEKFF. Here the CDR3 DNA reads TGCGCCAGCAGCTTGCCTAGCGGGGGGGCGGAAAAATTCTTC.

A note on this clone: Other DNA variants within this sample encode the same CDR3. The CDR3 protein is CASSFGGNEQFF. The CDR3 region has the DNA TGTGCCAGCAGTTTTGGAGGGAATGAGCAGTTCTTC. The V and J genes are TRBV27 and TRBJ2-1, with D perhaps TRBD2 (6 bases). The CDR3 length is 12 residues. Looked up from germline, CDR1 is MNHEY and CDR2 is SMNVEV (reference sequence). Trimming took off 3 bases at V and 7 bases at J, with 7 bases between the two ends.

The chain links TRBV7-5 to TRBJ1-5. TRBV7-5 is designated a pseudogene. The CDR3 has 15 residues. The CDR3 sequence is CARSPVRPEARPQHF. The CDR3 DNA is TGTGCCAGAAGCCCTGTCCGACCCGAGGCGCGGCCCCAGCATTTT.

This clone was counted between two and nine times. This chain's CDR3 is CASSRGAMEKLFF. The CDR3 DNA reads TGTGCCAGTAGTCGGGGGGCTATGGAAAAACTGTTTTTT. The chain is built from TRBV19 and TRBJ1-4; D perhaps matches TRBD1 (6 bases). CDR3 length: 13 amino acids. The V gene lost 5 bases and the J gene lost 8 bases, with 12 bases spanning the gap. Germline V CDR1 and CDR2: LNHDA, SQIVND (reference sequence).

The chain is built from TRBV7-2 and TRBJ1-2, with D unclear. There are 14 residues in the CDR3. V was shortened by 1 base and J by 7 bases, with 13 bases between the two germline ends. The germline gives CDR1 SGHTA, CDR2 FQGNSA. This CDR3 is CASSLGFGAAGYTF. In nucleotides, the CDR3 is TGTGCCAGCAGCTTAGGTTTCGGAGCAGCTGGCTACACCTTC.